This T cell receptor (beta chain) was sequenced for a study of cytomegalovirus exposure and HLA in healthy donors. Overall study results and limits: The study listed roughly 160 cytomegalovirus-associated TCR beta chains. The tendency of first-cohort TCR clusters to co-occur in the 110 or so validation repertoires emerged from a later analysis.

From the 120-subject validation cohort, which was separate from the approximately 700-subject first cohort, the donors were drawn. Using immunoSEQ multiplex PCR, the repertoire was profiled, and TCRdb retains in-frame clones only, with some absent. Among more than 95,000 clones, roughly 86% were seen once, and the ten largest hold around 5.1%. To note about this clone: Its antigen is unidentified.

The V gene lost 6 bases and the J gene lost 0 bases, with 12 bases spanning the gap. This CDR3 comprises 14 residues. From germline, CDR1 is GTSNPN and CDR2 SVGIG (reference sequence). The V call is TRBV30, the J call TRBJ2-1; D possibly corresponds to TRBD2 (6 bases). The sequencing sample was made of PBMCs. The receptor was isolated from a man younger than 30 in good health and CMV-seronegative. The CDR3 DNA is TGTGCCTGCCGTGGGGGGAGCTCCTACAATGAGCAGTTCTTC. This gives the protein CACRGGSSYNEQFF.